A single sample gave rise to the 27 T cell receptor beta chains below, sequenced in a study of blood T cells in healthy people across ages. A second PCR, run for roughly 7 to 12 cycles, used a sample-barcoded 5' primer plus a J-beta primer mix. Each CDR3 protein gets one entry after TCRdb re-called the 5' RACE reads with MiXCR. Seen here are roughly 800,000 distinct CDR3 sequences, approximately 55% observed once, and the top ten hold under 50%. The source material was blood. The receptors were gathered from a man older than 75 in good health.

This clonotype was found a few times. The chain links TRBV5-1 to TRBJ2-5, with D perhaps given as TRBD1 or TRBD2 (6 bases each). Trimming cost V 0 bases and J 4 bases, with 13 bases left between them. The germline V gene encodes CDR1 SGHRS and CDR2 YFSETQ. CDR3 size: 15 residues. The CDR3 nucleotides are TGCGCCAGCAGCTTGGATGACAGGAGGGGAGAGACCCAGTACTTC. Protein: CASSLDDRRGETQYF.

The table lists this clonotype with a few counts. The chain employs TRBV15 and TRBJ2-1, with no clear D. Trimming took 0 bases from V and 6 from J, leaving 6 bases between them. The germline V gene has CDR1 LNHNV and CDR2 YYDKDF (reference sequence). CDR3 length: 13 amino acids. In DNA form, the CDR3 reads TGTGCCACCAGCAGAGATCGGAGCAATGAGCAGTTCTTC. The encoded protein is CATSRDRSNEQFF.

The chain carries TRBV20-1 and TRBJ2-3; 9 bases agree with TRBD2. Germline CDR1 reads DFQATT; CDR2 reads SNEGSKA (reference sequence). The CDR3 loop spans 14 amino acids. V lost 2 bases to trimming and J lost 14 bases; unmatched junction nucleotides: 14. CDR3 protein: CSARSAGTSLYAYF. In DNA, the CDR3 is TGCAGTGCTAGATCGGCGGGGACTAGCCTATACGCGTATTTT.

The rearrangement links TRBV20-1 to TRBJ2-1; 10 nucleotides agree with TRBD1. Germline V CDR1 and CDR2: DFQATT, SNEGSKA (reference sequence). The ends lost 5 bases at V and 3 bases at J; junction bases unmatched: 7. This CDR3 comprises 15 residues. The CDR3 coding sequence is TGCAGTGCTCCAAGGGGGACAGGGGTCTACAATGAGCAGTTCTTC. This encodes CSAPRGTGVYNEQFF.

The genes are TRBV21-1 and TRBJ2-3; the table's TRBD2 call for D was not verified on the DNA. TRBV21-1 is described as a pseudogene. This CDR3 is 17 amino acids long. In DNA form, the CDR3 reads TGTGCCACCCCCCGGGGGATAGCGGGAGTCCAGCACAGATACGCGTATTTT. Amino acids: CATPRGIAGVQHRYAYF.

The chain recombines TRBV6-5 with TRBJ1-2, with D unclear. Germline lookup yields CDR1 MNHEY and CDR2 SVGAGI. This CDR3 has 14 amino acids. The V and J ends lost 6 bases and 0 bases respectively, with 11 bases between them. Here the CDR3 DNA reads TGTGCCAGCAGCCGAGTTGATACTAACTATGGCTACACCTTC. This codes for CASSRVDTNYGYTF.

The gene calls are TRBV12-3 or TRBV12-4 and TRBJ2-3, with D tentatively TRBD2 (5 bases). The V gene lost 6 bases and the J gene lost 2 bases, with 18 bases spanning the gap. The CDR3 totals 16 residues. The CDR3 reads CASSRTDGVPTDTQYF. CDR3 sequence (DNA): TGTGCCAGCAGCCGGACCGACGGGGTCCCCACAGATACGCAGTATTTT.

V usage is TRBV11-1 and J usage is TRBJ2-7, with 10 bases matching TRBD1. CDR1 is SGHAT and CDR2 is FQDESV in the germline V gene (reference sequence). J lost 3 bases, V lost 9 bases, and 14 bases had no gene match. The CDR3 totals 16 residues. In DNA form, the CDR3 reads TGTGCCAGTAGCCGTGTTCCGGGACAGGGGAACTACGAGCAGTACTTC. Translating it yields CASSRVPGQGNYEQYF.

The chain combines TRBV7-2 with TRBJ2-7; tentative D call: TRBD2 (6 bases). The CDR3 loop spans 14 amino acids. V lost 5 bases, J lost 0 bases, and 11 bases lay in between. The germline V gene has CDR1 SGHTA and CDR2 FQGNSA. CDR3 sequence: CASSRERSSYEQYF. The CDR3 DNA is TGTGCCAGCAGCCGGGAGCGGAGCTCCTACGAGCAGTACTTC.

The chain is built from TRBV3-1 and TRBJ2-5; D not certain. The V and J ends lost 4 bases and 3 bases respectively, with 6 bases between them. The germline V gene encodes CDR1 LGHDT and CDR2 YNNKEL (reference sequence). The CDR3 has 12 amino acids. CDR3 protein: CASSRSEETQYF. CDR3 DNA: TGTGCCAGCAGCCGATCGGAAGAGACCCAGTACTTC.

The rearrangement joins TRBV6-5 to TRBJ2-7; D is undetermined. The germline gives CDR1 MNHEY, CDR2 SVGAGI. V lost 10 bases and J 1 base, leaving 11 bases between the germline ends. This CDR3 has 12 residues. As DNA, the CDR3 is TGTGCCACCCAGCAAGGATCCTACGAGCAGTACTTC. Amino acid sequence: CATQQGSYEQYF.

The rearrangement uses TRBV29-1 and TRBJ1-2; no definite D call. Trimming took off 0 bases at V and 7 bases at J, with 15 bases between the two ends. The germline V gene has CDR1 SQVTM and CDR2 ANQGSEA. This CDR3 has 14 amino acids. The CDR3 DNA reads TGCAGCGTTGAAGATCGATCCGGGCTGGGTGGCTACACCTTC. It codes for CSVEDRSGLGGYTF.

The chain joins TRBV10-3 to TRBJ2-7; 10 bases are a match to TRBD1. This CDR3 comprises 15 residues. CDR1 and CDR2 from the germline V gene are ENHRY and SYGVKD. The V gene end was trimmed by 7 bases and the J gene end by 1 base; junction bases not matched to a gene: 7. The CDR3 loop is CAITPGTGESYEQYF. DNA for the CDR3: TGTGCCATCACCCCAGGGACAGGGGAATCCTACGAGCAGTACTTC.

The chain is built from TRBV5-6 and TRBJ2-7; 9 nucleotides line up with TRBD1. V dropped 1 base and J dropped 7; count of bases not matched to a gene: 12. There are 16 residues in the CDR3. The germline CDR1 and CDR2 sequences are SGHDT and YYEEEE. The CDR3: CASSLQDRGSYNEQYF. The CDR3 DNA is TGTGCCAGCAGCTTGCAGGACAGGGGATCCTACAATGAGCAGTACTTC. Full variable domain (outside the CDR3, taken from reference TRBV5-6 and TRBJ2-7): DAGVTQSPTHLIKTRGQQVTLRCSPKSGHDTVSWYQQALGQGPQFIFQYYEEEERQRGNFPDRFSGHQFPNYSSELNVNALLLGDSALYLCASSLQDRGSYNEQYFGPGTRLTVT.

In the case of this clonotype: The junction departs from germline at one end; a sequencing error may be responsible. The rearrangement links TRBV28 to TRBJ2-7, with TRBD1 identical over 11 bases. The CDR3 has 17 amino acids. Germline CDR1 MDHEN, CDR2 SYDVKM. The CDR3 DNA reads TGTGCCAGCAGCTCGGGACAGGGGGGACTAGCTCTCTACGAGCAGTACTTT. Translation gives CASSSGQGGLALYEQYF.

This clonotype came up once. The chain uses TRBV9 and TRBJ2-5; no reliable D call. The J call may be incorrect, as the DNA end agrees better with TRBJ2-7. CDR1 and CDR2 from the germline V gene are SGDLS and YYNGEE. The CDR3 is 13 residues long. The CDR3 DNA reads TGTGCCAGCAGCCCCCACGGCTCAGGCGAGCAGTACTTC. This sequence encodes CASSPHGSGEQYF.

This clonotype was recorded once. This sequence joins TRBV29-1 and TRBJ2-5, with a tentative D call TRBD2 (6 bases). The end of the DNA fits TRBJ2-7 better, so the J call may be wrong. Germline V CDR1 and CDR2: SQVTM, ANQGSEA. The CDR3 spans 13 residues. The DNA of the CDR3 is TGCAGCGTTGTGGGCCCGGGGGTTTACGAGCAGTACTTC. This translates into CSVVGPGVYEQYF.

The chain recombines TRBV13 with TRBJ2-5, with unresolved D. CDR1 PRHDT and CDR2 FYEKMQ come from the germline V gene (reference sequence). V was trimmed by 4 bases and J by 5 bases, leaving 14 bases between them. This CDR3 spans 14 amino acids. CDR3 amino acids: CASSSASNGETQYF. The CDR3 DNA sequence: TGTGCCAGCAGCTCGGCGAGCAACGGGGAGACCCAGTACTTC.

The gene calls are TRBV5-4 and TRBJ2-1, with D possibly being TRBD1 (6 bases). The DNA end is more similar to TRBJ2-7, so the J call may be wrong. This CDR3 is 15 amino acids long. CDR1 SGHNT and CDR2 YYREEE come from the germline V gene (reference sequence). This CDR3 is CASSLDGQPHNEQYF. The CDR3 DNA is TGTGCCAGCAGCTTGGATGGACAGCCTCACAATGAGCAGTACTTC.

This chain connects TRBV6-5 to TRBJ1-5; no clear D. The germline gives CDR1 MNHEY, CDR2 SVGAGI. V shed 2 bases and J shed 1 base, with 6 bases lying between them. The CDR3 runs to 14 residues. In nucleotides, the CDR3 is TGTGCCAGCAGTTACAGGGAGAGCAATCAGCCCCAGCATTTT. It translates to CASSYRESNQPQHF.

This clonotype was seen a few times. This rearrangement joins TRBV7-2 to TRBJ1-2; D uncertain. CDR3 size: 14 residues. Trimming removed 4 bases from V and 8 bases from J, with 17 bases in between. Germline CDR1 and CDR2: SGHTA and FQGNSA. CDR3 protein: CASSSGLLSGGYTF. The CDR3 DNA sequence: TGTGCCAGCAGCTCGGGTCTATTATCGGGGGGCTACACCTTC.

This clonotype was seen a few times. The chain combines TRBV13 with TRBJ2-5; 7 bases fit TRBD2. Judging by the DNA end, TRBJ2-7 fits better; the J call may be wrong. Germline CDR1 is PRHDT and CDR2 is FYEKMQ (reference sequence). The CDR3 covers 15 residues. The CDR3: CASSKRLVSGDEQYF. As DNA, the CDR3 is TGTGCCAGCAGCAAGAGATTGGTGAGCGGGGACGAGCAGTACTTC.

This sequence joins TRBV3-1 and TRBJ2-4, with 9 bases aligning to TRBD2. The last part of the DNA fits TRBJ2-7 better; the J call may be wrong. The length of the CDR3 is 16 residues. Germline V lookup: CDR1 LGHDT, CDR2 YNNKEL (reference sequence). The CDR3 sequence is CASSRPEAGGNYEQYF. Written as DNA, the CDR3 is TGTGCCAGCAGCCGCCCTGAGGCGGGAGGGAACTACGAGCAGTACTTC.

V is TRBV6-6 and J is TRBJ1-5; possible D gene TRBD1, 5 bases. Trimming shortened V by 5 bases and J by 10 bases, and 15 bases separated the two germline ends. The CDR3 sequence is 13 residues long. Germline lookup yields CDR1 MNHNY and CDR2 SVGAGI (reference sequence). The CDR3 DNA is TGTGCCAGCAGTGGACCGGGGGGAAAACCCCAGCATTTT. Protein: CASSGPGGKPQHF.

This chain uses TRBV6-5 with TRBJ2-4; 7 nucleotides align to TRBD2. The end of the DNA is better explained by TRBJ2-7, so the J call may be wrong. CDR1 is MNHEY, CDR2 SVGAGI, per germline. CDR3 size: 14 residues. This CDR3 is CASRPPTSNHEQYF. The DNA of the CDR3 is TGTGCCAGCAGGCCCCCGACTAGCAACCACGAGCAGTACTTC.

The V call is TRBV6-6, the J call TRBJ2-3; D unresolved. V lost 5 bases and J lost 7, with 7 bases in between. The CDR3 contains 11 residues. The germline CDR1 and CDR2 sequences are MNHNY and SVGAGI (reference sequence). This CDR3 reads CASSREYTQYF. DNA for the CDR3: TGTGCCAGCAGTAGAGAGTATACGCAGTATTTT.

CDR3 bases: TGCAGCGTTCGGGGGCTAGCGGGAGGGCCGAGGCCCGATAAAAATACGCAGTATTTT. It translates to CSVRGLAGGPRPDKNTQYF. J is TRBJ2-3 and V is TRBV29-1, with 12 nucleotides matching TRBD2. The CDR3 length is 19 residues. V lost 5 bases to trimming and J lost 7 bases; unmatched junction nucleotides: 22. Germline V gene sequence: CDR1 SQVTM, CDR2 ANQGSEA.